These 24 T cell receptor beta chains originate from one sample sequenced in a study of shared clonotypes between healthy human individuals. The protocol was immunoSEQ multiplex PCR, while the TCRdb copy is restricted to in-frame clones and leaves out a portion. The data contain about 100,000 clones, around 65% of them seen just once; the ten biggest clones take up approximately 23%. Specimen: memory CD8+ T cells sorted from blood. This sample's subset: CD45RO+ cells pooled with CCR7-negative TemRA cells. The source of these receptors is a woman in her thirties in good health.

CDR3 sequence (DNA): TGTGCCAGCAGCTGGACAGGGGGAGACACTGAAGCTTTCTTT. This codes for CASSWTGGDTEAFF. The chain recombines TRBV2 with TRBJ1-1; TRBD1 aligns across 10 bases. J was trimmed by 3 bases and V by 6 bases; bases with no gene match: 4. The CDR3 length is 14 residues. CDR1 and CDR2 (germline): SNHLY, FYNNEI. The entire variable domain, with the rest obtained from reference TRBV2 and TRBJ1-1, is as follows: EPEVTQTPSHQVTQMGQEVILRCVPISNHLYFYWYRQILGQKVEFLVSFYNNEISEKSEIFDDQFSVERPDGSNFTLKIRSTKLEDSAMYFCASSWTGGDTEAFFGQGTRLTVV.

For this clone: Other DNA variants within this sample encode the same CDR3. The V call is TRBV19, the J call TRBJ2-5; maybe TRBD1 (5 bases). CDR3 size: 13 residues. Trimming left V 3 bases short and J 4 bases short, with 9 bases between. Germline CDR1 LNHDA, CDR2 SQIVND (reference sequence). The CDR3 protein is CASSIWGPETQYF. CDR3 sequence (DNA): TGTGCCAGTAGTATTTGGGGCCCAGAGACCCAGTACTTC.

This clone was observed at least ten times. V and J are TRBV25-1 and TRBJ2-3; no firm D call. The CDR3 sequence is 13 residues long. V was shortened by 10 bases and J by 1 base, with 12 bases between the two germline ends. From germline, CDR1 is MGHDK and CDR2 SYGVNS. CDR3 sequence: CATAGPGTDTQYF. DNA of the CDR3: TGTGCCACGGCAGGCCCCGGCACAGATACGCAGTATTTT.

This clone was found a few times. Here the CDR3 reads CASSLMTGGNEKLFF. DNA for the CDR3: TGCGCCAGCAGCTTGATGACAGGCGGTAATGAAAAACTGTTTTTT. V is TRBV5-1 and J is TRBJ1-4; maybe TRBD1 (6 bases). Germline assignment: CDR1 SGHRS and CDR2 YFSETQ. This CDR3 is built from 15 residues. The V end lost 1 base, the J end lost 4 bases, and 11 bases lay between the germline ends.

V gene TRBV19 combines with J gene TRBJ1-5, with 11 bases aligning to TRBD1. This CDR3 contains 15 residues. Losses at the gene ends were 3 bases for V and 7 bases for J; bases not matched to a gene: 5. Germline V lookup: CDR1 LNHDA, CDR2 SQIVND (reference sequence). This chain's CDR3 is CASSISGQGAQPQHF. Here the CDR3 DNA reads TGTGCCAGTAGTATTTCAGGACAGGGGGCACAGCCCCAGCATTTT.

This chain uses TRBV11-1 with TRBJ2-1; no definite D call. The CDR3 is made up of 12 amino acids. V lost 0 bases and J 10 bases, leaving 7 bases between the germline ends. The germline gives CDR1 SGHAT, CDR2 FQDESV (reference sequence). For the CDR3, the DNA is TGTGCCAGCAGCTTAGCCTACGGCGAGCAGTTCTTC. Residues: CASSLAYGEQFF.

The chain employs TRBV5-1 and TRBJ2-7; a possible D gene is TRBD1 (6 bases). The germline V gene has CDR1 SGHRS and CDR2 YFSETQ. CDR3 length equals 14 residues. Trimming cost V 2 bases and J 4 bases, with 13 bases left between them. The CDR3: CASSLGQPVYEQYF. As DNA, the CDR3 is TGCGCCAGCAGCTTAGGACAGCCAGTGTACGAGCAGTACTTC.

The chain combines TRBV4-2 with TRBJ2-7; a weak D match, TRBD2 (5 bases). The CDR3 runs to 14 residues. V lost 0 bases, J lost 1 base, and 7 bases lay in between. Germline CDR1 is LGHNA and CDR2 is YNFKEQ. The CDR3 spells CASSQEGASYEQYF. DNA of the CDR3: TGTGCCAGCAGCCAAGAGGGAGCGTCCTACGAGCAGTACTTC.

The CDR3 protein is CASSLGTGGGEQYF. CDR3 sequence (DNA): TGTGCCAGCAGTCTCGGGACAGGGGGTGGCGAGCAGTACTTC. The rearrangement uses TRBV6-4 and TRBJ2-5, with 11 bases that match TRBD1. TRBJ2-7 explains the end of the DNA better; the J call may be wrong. The CDR3 length is 14 residues. The germline CDR1 and CDR2 sequences are MRHNA and SNTAGT.

The CDR3 loop reads CASSLGLAGTYEQYF. The DNA for the CDR3 is TGTGCCAGCAGTTTGGGTCTAGCGGGAACATACGAGCAGTACTTC. The genes are TRBV27 and TRBJ2-7; 9 bases align to TRBD2. There are 15 residues in the CDR3. Germline V CDR1 and CDR2: MNHEY, SMNVEV (reference sequence). With 3 bases clipped from V and 4 bases from J, the junction kept 7 bases outside the gene matches.

This sequence joins TRBV12-5 and TRBJ2-1; TRBD2 matches at 8 bases. CDR1 and CDR2 (germline): LGHNT, FRNRAP. J gave up 6 bases and V 0 bases, and 10 bases lay outside the gene matches. CDR3 length: 17 amino acids. The CDR3 DNA reads as TGTGCTAGTGGTTTGGTACGAGCGGGAGTGGGGGGCAATGAGCAGTTCTTC. It codes for CASGLVRAGVGGNEQFF. The variable domain in full, with the rest retrieved from reference TRBV12-5 and TRBJ2-1, is DARVTQTPRHKVTEMGQEVTMRCQPILGHNTVFWYRQTMMQGLELLAYFRNRAPLDDSGMPKDRFSAEMPDATLATLKIQPSEPRDSAVYFCASGLVRAGVGGNEQFFGPGTRLTVL.

The rearrangement joins TRBV27 to TRBJ2-6; 7 nucleotides align to TRBD2. From germline, CDR1 is MNHEY and CDR2 SMNVEV (reference sequence). V shed 10 bases and J 4 bases; nucleotides not matched to a gene: 4. The length of the CDR3 is 13 residues. CDR3 nucleotide sequence: TGTGCCACCGGGGAGGGGGGGGCCAACGTCCTGACTTTC. Protein sequence: CATGEGGANVLTF. Filled out from reference TRBV27 and TRBJ2-6, the complete variable domain reads EAQVTQNPRYLITVTGKKLTVTCSQNMNHEYMSWYRQDPGLGLRQIYYSMNVEVTDKGDVPEGYKVSRKEKRNFPLILESPSPNQTSLYFCATGEGGANVLTFGAGSRLTVL.

The V call is TRBV11-2, the J call TRBJ2-1; TRBD1 might be the D (5 bases). Trimming shortened V by 6 bases and J by 1 base, and 16 bases separated the two germline ends. Germline CDR1 is SGHAT and CDR2 is FQNNGV. The CDR3 runs 16 residues. CDR3 DNA: TGTGCCAGCAGTCGCCTAGGGGATAGGTCCTACAATGAGCAGTTCTTC. The encoded protein is CASSRLGDRSYNEQFF.

The CDR3 reads CASSGASGRNTGELFF. The CDR3 region has the DNA TGTGCCAGCAGTGGGGCTAGCGGGAGAAACACCGGGGAGCTGTTTTTT. The gene calls are TRBV27 and TRBJ2-2; 10 bases are shared with TRBD2. Germline-derived CDR1 and CDR2 are MNHEY and SMNVEV (reference sequence). The CDR3 spans 16 residues. J was trimmed by 2 bases and V by 5 bases; bases with no gene match: 5.

The V and J genes are TRBV9 and TRBJ2-5; weak D call: TRBD1 (5 bases). CDR1 SGDLS and CDR2 YYNGEE come from the germline V gene. V lost 2 bases and J 1 base, leaving 12 bases between the germline ends. The length of the CDR3 is 15 residues. The CDR3 nucleotides read TGTGCCAGCAGCGTTGACAGTAACTTCCAAGAGACCCAGTACTTC. Translating gives CASSVDSNFQETQYF.

The rearrangement links TRBV10-1 to TRBJ1-5; TRBD1 is a possible D gene (5 bases). Trimming stripped 6 bases from V and 0 bases from J, with 9 bases between. In germline, CDR1 is WNHNN, CDR2 SYGVQD (reference sequence). This CDR3 contains 14 residues. In nucleotides, the CDR3 is TGCGCCAGCAGCCCGGGGGGTAGCAATCAGCCCCAGCATTTT. Residues: CASSPGGSNQPQHF.

The V and J genes are TRBV7-9 and TRBJ2-7; D not certain. V lost 4 bases and J 4 bases, leaving 14 bases between the germline ends. The CDR3 extends over 14 amino acids. CDR1 SEHNR and CDR2 FQNEAQ come from the germline V gene (reference sequence). The CDR3 region is CASSSDPIQYEQYF. The CDR3 DNA reads as TGTGCCAGCAGCTCCGATCCGATCCAATACGAGCAGTACTTC.

For the CDR3, the DNA is TGTGCCAGCAGCTTAGATATCGACGAGCAGTACTTC. The encoded protein is CASSLDIDEQYF. V usage is TRBV7-9 and J usage is TRBJ2-7, with unresolved D. Trimming left V 1 base short and J 5 bases short, with 6 bases between. The CDR3 is 12 amino acids. Germline V CDR1 and CDR2: SEHNR, FQNEAQ (reference sequence).

The CDR3 loop is CASSLSNRADTQYF. As DNA, the CDR3 is TGTGCCAGCAGCTTAAGCAACAGGGCCGATACGCAGTATTTT. The J gene is TRBJ2-3, the V gene TRBV7-8; D might be TRBD1 (6 bases). The CDR3 length is 14 residues. CDR1 SGHVS and CDR2 FQNEAQ come from the germline V gene. Trimming took off 2 bases at V and 6 bases at J, with 12 bases between the two ends.

This clone was counted many times. This chain links TRBV29-1 with TRBJ2-1; D is unclear. Germline CDR1 SQVTM, CDR2 ANQGSEA. V lost 5 bases and J 5 bases, leaving 10 bases between the germline ends. The CDR3 has 12 amino acids. The CDR3 sequence: CSVRVSDNEQFF. CDR3 coding DNA: TGCAGCGTTAGGGTGTCTGACAATGAGCAGTTCTTC.

V gene TRBV28 combines with J gene TRBJ1-5; no firm D call. This CDR3 is built from 14 residues. V was clipped by 3 bases and J by 0 bases, with 6 bases between them. CDR1 is MDHEN and CDR2 is SYDVKM in the germline V gene. This CDR3 is CASSFRNSNQPQHF. CDR3 nucleotides: TGTGCCAGCAGTTTTCGGAATAGCAATCAGCCCCAGCATTTT.

This clone was observed once. The CDR3 bases are TGTGCCAGCAGCTTAGAGGGGAGCTCCTACGAGCAGTACTTC. Its translation is CASSLEGSSYEQYF. This chain joins TRBV13 and TRBJ2-7; D may correspond to TRBD1 or TRBD2 (5 bases each). The CDR3 extends over 14 amino acids. Per germline, CDR1 PRHDT and CDR2 FYEKMQ (reference sequence). V was pared by 1 base and J by 0 bases, with 7 bases between.

The chain links TRBV18 to TRBJ2-2; TRBD1 might be the D (6 bases). Trimming removed 3 bases from V and 5 bases from J, with 16 bases in between. The CDR3 extends over 16 amino acids. Per germline, CDR1 KGHSH and CDR2 LQKENI. In nucleotides, the CDR3 is TGTGCCAGCTCACCCGGGACAAGAAGGGGAACCGGGGAGCTGTTTTTT. Amino acids: CASSPGTRRGTGELFF.

The chain joins TRBV11-2 to TRBJ2-5, with TRBD2 identical over 16 bases. The J call is doubtful: the DNA matches TRBJ2-7 better. Germline V CDR1 and CDR2: SGHAT, FQNNGV. This CDR3 spans 18 amino acids. In DNA, the CDR3 is TGTGCCAGCAGCGCCACCGGGACTAGCGGGGGGGTTTACTACGAGCAGTACTTC. The encoded protein is CASSATGTSGGVYYEQYF.